The 5 T cell receptor beta chains given below trace back to one sample, sequenced in a study of cytomegalovirus exposure and HLA in healthy donors. The PCR made use of 60 Vbeta and 13 Jbeta primers. Sequenced by immunoSEQ multiplex PCR; TCRdb stores in-frame clones only, minus some. Of 150,000 to 200,000 clones in the sample, around 80% were seen once. What was sequenced was PBMCs. Every receptor here comes from a human donor in good health.

The rearrangement uses TRBV6-5 and TRBJ1-2; D gene ambiguous. The V and J ends lost 2 bases and 6 bases respectively, with 16 bases between them. Germline V gives CDR1 MNHEY, CDR2 SVGAGI. This CDR3 comprises 15 residues. CDR3 sequence: CASSYRGVMRNGYTF. CDR3 DNA sequence: TGTGCCAGCAGTTACCGAGGTGTAATGAGAAATGGCTACACCTTC.

The chain joins TRBV5-4 to TRBJ2-5; 8 bases map to TRBD1. CDR1 is SGHNT and CDR2 is YYREEE in the germline V gene (reference sequence). V lost 3 bases, J lost 8 bases, and 15 bases stayed unmatched. The CDR3 runs to 16 residues. This CDR3 is CASSSYQGQDLGTQYF. The CDR3 coding sequence is TGTGCCAGCAGCTCTTATCAGGGACAGGACCTAGGCACCCAGTACTTC.

The chain uses TRBV7-2 and TRBJ2-2; unclear D gene. The CDR3 contains 13 residues. Germline CDR1 is SGHTA and CDR2 is FQGNSA. The V end lost 3 bases, the J end lost 4 bases, and 6 bases lay between the germline ends. CDR3 DNA: TGTGCCAGCAGCTTCTACGGCACCGGGGAGCTGTTTTTT. It codes for CASSFYGTGELFF.

The chain is built from TRBV7-2 and TRBJ2-7, with no clear D. Germline V CDR1 and CDR2: SGHTA, FQGNSA. V was clipped by 6 bases and J by 6 bases, with 18 bases between them. This CDR3 comprises 14 residues. CDR3 sequence: CASRFSVSAAEQYF. Here the CDR3 DNA reads TGTGCCAGCAGGTTCAGCGTGAGTGCCGCCGAGCAGTACTTC.

The J gene is TRBJ1-1, the V gene TRBV5-6; 9 bases are shared with TRBD1. The V gene end was trimmed by 1 base and the J gene end by 5 bases; junction bases not matched to a gene: 9. Germline V lookup: CDR1 SGHDT, CDR2 YYEEEE. CDR3 length: 16 residues. The CDR3 DNA reads TGTGCCAGCAGCTTGCCGGGACAGGGAATGGAGACTGAAGCTTTCTTT. Its protein product is CASSLPGQGMETEAFF. The variable domain in full, with the rest retrieved from reference TRBV5-6 and TRBJ1-1, is DAGVTQSPTHLIKTRGQQVTLRCSPKSGHDTVSWYQQALGQGPQFIFQYYEEEERQRGNFPDRFSGHQFPNYSSELNVNALLLGDSALYLCASSLPGQGMETEAFFGQGTRLTVV.